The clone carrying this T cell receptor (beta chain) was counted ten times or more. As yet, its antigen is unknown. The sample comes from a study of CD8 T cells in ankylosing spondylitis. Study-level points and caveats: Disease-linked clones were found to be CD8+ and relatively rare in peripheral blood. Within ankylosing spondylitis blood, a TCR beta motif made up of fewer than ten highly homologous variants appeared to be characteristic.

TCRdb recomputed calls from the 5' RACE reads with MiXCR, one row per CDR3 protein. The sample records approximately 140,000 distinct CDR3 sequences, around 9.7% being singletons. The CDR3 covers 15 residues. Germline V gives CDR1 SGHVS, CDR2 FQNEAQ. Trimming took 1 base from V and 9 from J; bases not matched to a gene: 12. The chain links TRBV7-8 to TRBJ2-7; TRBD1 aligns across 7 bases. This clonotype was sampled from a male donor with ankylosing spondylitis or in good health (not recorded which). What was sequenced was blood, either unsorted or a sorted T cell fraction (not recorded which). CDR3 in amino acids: CASSLGSGQLLGQYF. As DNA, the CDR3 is TGTGCCAGCAGCTTAGGATCGGGACAGTTATTGGGGCAGTACTTC.